Below, one T cell receptor beta chain is given with its context. This clone was seen only once. The clone's antigen remains unknown. No clone much larger than this one lies a single base away; base qualities are absent. Single-read evidence is weak. This record comes from a study of shared clonotypes between healthy human individuals (dated by TCRdb to the early 2020s). Study-wide context: The cohort comprised a couple of women and a few men aged 18 to 49 years. Blood TCR repertoires of five healthy adults were deeply sequenced to estimate repertoire size and the extent of clonotype sharing between individuals. Each donor's leukapheresis produced roughly between roughly 0.85 and 10 billion PBMCs. To increase sequencing depth and limit assay-specific biases, different laboratories used diverse techniques to prepare libraries and sequence TCR repertoires. For each donor, three plates each were used for CD4 naive and CD4 memory, two plates were used for CD8 naive, and one plate was used for CD8 memory. Study-wide findings and limitations: Naive subsets generally had larger estimated clonotype richness than memory subsets. Based on pairwise subsampling, the degree of clonotype sharing among donors was expected to be affected by sequencing depth. Across a few donors, roughly 5.1% of naive CD4, roughly 3.8% of naive CD8, 2% to 2.5% of memory CD4, and approximately 0.4% of memory CD8 clonotypes were shared. Even with the large sequencing depth, rarefaction of the sorted-subset datasets indicated that sequencing was incomplete. Because the study included a small number of donors, the genetic and exposure-history diversity represented was limited. Compared with non-shared clonotypes, the clonotypes found in all four sorted-subset donors had higher generation probabilities. Only blood was sampled, and tissue TCR repertoires likely differ from those in blood.

Using the deep immunoSEQ assay, multiplex PCR amplified TCR CDR3 regions from genomic DNA. Extracted genomic DNA from each cell subset was distributed evenly across all wells of several immunoSEQ 96-well plates, and each plate was treated as a replicate. Each replicate PCR for sorted subsets received roughly 200 ng genomic DNA, equal to around 32,000 T cell genomes. Purified libraries were measured with a Qubit 3.0 fluorometer, size-checked on a Bioanalyzer 2100, and measured again with the KAPA Library Quantification kit. Every immunoSEQ 96-well plate was sequenced on a dedicated single-read 150-cycle Illumina NextSeq 550 flow cell. On the study's bioinformatics: Because the immunoSEQ output held only junctional sequences and lacked quality scores, the filtering could not match the filtering applied to full-length reads. To assign V/J genes and CDR3, sequences were annotated against IMGT germline references using PyIR, a Python wrapper for IgBLAST v1.9. Reads were filtered out if the reads had weak V/J assignments (E-value above 1e-6), no CDR3, stop codons, out-of-frame junctions, or ambiguous translated residues. A V3J clonotype was defined by an identical inferred V gene, J gene, and CDR3 amino acid sequence. To compute the percentage overlap between repertoires, the number of shared unique clonotypes was divided by the size of the smaller repertoire. Three approaches were used to assess repertoire richness: RTK rarefaction, the Chao1 estimator, and Recon v2.1 estimates of unobserved clonotypes. Generation probabilities for all TCRbeta clonotypes obtained by the gDNA method from four donors were computed using OLGA. The source is immuneACCESS, and TCRdb retained only in-frame sequences with V and J called. Part of the clones is not carried over; for the studies checked, unresolved V genes explain less than half of this, and the remainder is unexplained. That table is the source of V, J and clone size, and D and trimming were worked out from the DNA. Counted in this sample were about 95,000 clones; around two thirds of them appeared once. The ten largest clones represent about 45% of the sample.

The CDR3 goes from the cysteine to the phenylalanine over 17 residues. CDR3 DNA only is kept here, 51 bases in frame from base 1. Healthy HIV-negative adults with no recently reported acute infections or vaccinations were included as donors. All donors were Caucasian adults living in Nashville, Tennessee, USA. The CD8 memory samples were a combination of magnetically selected CD45RO+ cells and CCR7-negative CD45RA+ effector memory (TemRA) cells. Blood was obtained by leukapheresis, after which PBMCs were separated by Ficoll-Histopaque density gradient centrifugation and cryopreserved in liquid nitrogen vapor phase. Analytical flow cytometry was used to check the purity and quantity of every magnetically sorted T cell population. Genomic DNA was isolated from each sorted fraction and quantified by UV absorbance on a Nanodrop 2000c.

The V gene is TRBV12-1 and the J gene is TRBJ2-1; TRBD1, the D gene given by the table, was not confirmed from the DNA. TRBV12-1 is a recognized pseudogene. Sequencing used memory CD8+ T cells sorted from blood. The sample's cell subset or site label, decoded: CD45RO+ cells pooled with CCR7-negative TemRA cells. The sequence derives from a man under 40 in good health. Here is the DNA: TGTGCCAGCAGCCCCAGTTTCGGCAGGGTAAAGAAAAATGAGCAGTTCTTC. Translation gives CASSPSFGRVKKNEQFF.